This T cell receptor (beta chain) comes out of a study of regulatory T cells in long-lasting Graves disease. Study conclusions and caveats: Among the persistent patients, 2,500 to 3,000 public clonotypes were shared, more than the 950 to 1,000 shared among new patients.

Trimming removed 6 bases from V and 2 bases from J; junction bases left unmatched: 3. Germline values: CDR1 SNHLY, CDR2 FYNNEI. The CDR3 sequence is 14 residues long. The time point denotes: newly diagnosed GD, antithyroid drugs for less than 3 months. Making the TCR library involved RNA that had been extracted from PBMCs. By American Thyroid Association guidelines, Graves' disease was diagnosed in the cohort. One endocrinology department in Xi'an, China, was where patients came from. This clonotype occurred many times. Its antigen is unknown. Libraries of TCR beta came from iRepertoire HTBI primers plus Arm-PCR of CDR3 regions. Each CDR3 protein gets one entry after TCRdb re-called the multiplex PCR reads with MiXCR. The sample includes a few hundred thousand distinct CDR3 sequences, 20% to 25% of them seen just once.

The sequence came from a female donor with Graves disease. The source was peripheral blood mononuclear cells (PBMCs), collected at new diagnosis, from a patient treated with antithyroid drugs. The J gene is TRBJ1-4, the V gene TRBV2; 7 positions match TRBD1. The CDR3 region is CASRTGTTNEKLFF. The DNA of the CDR3 is TGTGCCAGCAGGACAGGGACTACTAATGAAAAACTGTTTTTT.